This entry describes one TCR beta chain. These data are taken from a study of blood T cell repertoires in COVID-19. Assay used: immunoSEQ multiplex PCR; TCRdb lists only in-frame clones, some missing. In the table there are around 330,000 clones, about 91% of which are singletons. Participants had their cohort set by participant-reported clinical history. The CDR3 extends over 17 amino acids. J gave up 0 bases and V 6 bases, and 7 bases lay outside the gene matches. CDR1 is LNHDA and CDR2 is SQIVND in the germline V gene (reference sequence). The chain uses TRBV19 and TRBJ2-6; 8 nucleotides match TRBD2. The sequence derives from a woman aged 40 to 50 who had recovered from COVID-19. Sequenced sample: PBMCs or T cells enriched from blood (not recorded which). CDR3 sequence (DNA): TGTGCCAGTAGAGCCCGGGGGGGCAGCTCTGGGGCCAACGTCCTGACTTTC. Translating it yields CASRARGGSSGANVLTF.